Below are 19 T cell receptor beta chains sequenced from a single sample in a study of T-cell memory formation after mild COVID-19. TCRdb recomputed calls from the 5' RACE reads with MiXCR, one row per CDR3 protein. The sample lists roughly 180,000 distinct CDR3 sequences, 18% seen once, with roughly 4.3% in the top ten. Sequenced sample: PBMCs or a T cell subset sorted from them (not recorded which). Source of these receptors: a man in his late teens or twenties who had mild COVID-19 (a few samples of this study predate the infection). Cell type and time point are not known.

The rearrangement joins TRBV6-5 to TRBJ2-5; 11 positions agree with TRBD2. The CDR3 has 15 residues. V dropped 5 bases and J dropped 5; count of bases not matched to a gene: 7. Per the germline V gene, CDR1 is MNHEY and CDR2 is SVGAGI. The chain's CDR3 is CASSTRLAGQETQYF. CDR3 DNA sequence: TGTGCCAGCAGTACCCGACTAGCGGGGCAGGAGACCCAGTACTTC.

V gene TRBV5-8 combines with J gene TRBJ2-1; D gene ambiguous. CDR3 length: 13 amino acids. CDR1 SGHTS and CDR2 YDEGEE come from the germline V gene. The ends were cut back, 1 base at V and 5 bases at J, with 7 bases in the middle. The CDR3 coding sequence is TGTGCCAGCAGCTTGTATGGGGACAATGAGCAGTTCTTC. It translates to CASSLYGDNEQFF.

The rearrangement uses TRBV30 and TRBJ1-5, with a tentative D call TRBD1 (5 bases). The CDR3 totals 14 residues. The V end was cut by 5 bases, the J end by 3 bases, with 14 bases between. Per the germline V gene, CDR1 is GTSNPN and CDR2 is SVGIG (reference sequence). Written as DNA, the CDR3 is TGTGCCTGGTTGGGACGGACGGACAATCAGCCCCAGCATTTT. Translated, it gives CAWLGRTDNQPQHF.

In this sample, this clonotype turned up many times. The chain carries TRBV7-8 and TRBJ2-1, with TRBD2 matching 7 bases. The length of the CDR3 is 16 residues. Per germline, CDR1 SGHVS and CDR2 FQNEAQ. The trim removed 5 bases at V and 0 bases at J, leaving 7 bases unmatched. CDR3 in DNA: TGTGCCAGCAGCCCTAGACCGGGGGGCTCCTACAATGAGCAGTTCTTC. Amino acid sequence: CASSPRPGGSYNEQFF.

In its sample, this clonotype was seen a few times. V gene TRBV11-2 combines with J gene TRBJ1-2; 10 bases align to TRBD1. CDR1 SGHAT and CDR2 FQNNGV come from the germline V gene. The CDR3 runs to 14 residues. J gave up 8 bases and V 5 bases, and 8 bases lay outside the gene matches. The CDR3 is CASSPIRDRGGYTF. In DNA, the CDR3 is TGTGCCAGCAGCCCTATTAGGGACAGGGGAGGCTACACCTTC.

This chain uses TRBV6-5 with TRBJ2-1; D not certain. CDR1 and CDR2 (germline): MNHEY, SVGAGI. Deletions cut 7 bases from V and 7 bases from J, with 14 bases between. The CDR3 is made up of 13 amino acids. The CDR3 sequence: CASTPGPWNEQFF. As DNA, the CDR3 is TGTGCCAGCACTCCGGGTCCGTGGAATGAGCAGTTCTTC.

This clonotype was counted ten times or more. The V gene is TRBV12-3 or TRBV12-4, the J gene TRBJ2-3; the D gene could be TRBD1 or TRBD2 (5 bases each). The CDR3 is made up of 15 amino acids. V shed 6 bases and J shed 2 bases, with 15 bases lying between them. CDR3 DNA sequence: TGTGCCAGCAGCACCCATACGGGGACCACAGATACGCAGTATTTT. Translation gives CASSTHTGTTDTQYF.

This chain links TRBV5-1 with TRBJ2-5, with a possible D match to TRBD2 (5 bases). The CDR3 is made up of 14 amino acids. The germline CDR1 and CDR2 sequences are SGHRS and YFSETQ. V lost 3 bases to trimming and J lost 5 bases, with 14 bases between them. The CDR3 nucleotides read TGCGCCAGCAGCTACAGCACTAGTATTGAGACCCAGTACTTC. Translation gives CASSYSTSIETQYF.

In this sample, this clonotype turned up a few times. The DNA for the CDR3 is TGCGCCAGCAGCGCCGACAGGGTGGAGGCCGGGGAGCTGTTTTTT. Encoded protein: CASSADRVEAGELFF. The chain combines TRBV5-1 with TRBJ2-2; TRBD1 aligns across 7 bases. Trimming at V came to 4 bases and at J to 6 bases, leaving 9 bases not matched to a gene. Per the germline V gene, CDR1 is SGHRS and CDR2 is YFSETQ. The CDR3 contains 15 residues.

This clonotype has just a few counts. The CDR3 nucleotides are TGTGCCAGCAGCGCCTTAGGGGGCTCAAATGAAAAACTGTTTTTT. It specifies CASSALGGSNEKLFF. The V call is TRBV9, the J call TRBJ1-4; TRBD1 matches at 7 bases. CDR3 length equals 15 residues. The germline CDR1 and CDR2 sequences are SGDLS and YYNGEE. Losses at the gene ends were 3 bases for V and 5 bases for J; bases not matched to a gene: 7.

The CDR3 bases are TGTGCCAGCAGTTTAGCAGTAGTAAATGAGCAGTTCTTC. Its protein product is CASSLAVVNEQFF. The V gene is TRBV12-3 or TRBV12-4, the J gene TRBJ2-1; D unresolved. CDR3 size: 13 residues. V gave up 0 bases and J gave up 7 bases, with 7 bases separating them.

V usage is TRBV12-5 and J usage is TRBJ1-1; D unresolved. The germline V gene encodes CDR1 LGHNT and CDR2 FRNRAP. V was trimmed by 7 bases and J by 0 bases, leaving 18 bases between them. The CDR3 has 16 residues. CDR3 bases: TGTGCTAGTGCCTTGGCCACCGGCAGAGTGAACACTGAAGCTTTCTTT. This gives the protein CASALATGRVNTEAFF.

This clonotype was seen more than once but under ten times. The J gene is TRBJ2-5, the V gene TRBV12-3 or TRBV12-4, with TRBD2 matching over 8 bases. V lost 6 bases to trimming and J lost 5 bases; unmatched junction nucleotides: 14. The CDR3 extends over 16 amino acids. CDR3 nucleotide sequence: TGTGCCAGCAGCCTGGGACTAGGAGTAAGGCGGGAGACCCAGTACTTC. It yields the protein CASSLGLGVRRETQYF.

The chain carries TRBV7-3 and TRBJ2-3; 12 bases are shared with TRBD1. CDR3 length: 16 amino acids. With V trimmed by 5 bases and J by 5 bases, 8 bases remained unmatched. Germline lookup yields CDR1 SGHTA and CDR2 FQGTGA. The CDR3 loop reads CASSPPGTGGIDTQYF. In DNA form, the CDR3 reads TGTGCCAGCAGCCCACCAGGGACAGGGGGCATAGATACGCAGTATTTT.

There are a few counts of this clonotype. The chain employs TRBV7-2 and TRBJ2-1; 10 nucleotides align to TRBD2. CDR1 is SGHTA and CDR2 is FQGNSA in the germline V gene. V lost 6 bases and J lost 8; bases outside the gene matches: 7. The CDR3 contains 14 residues. The CDR3 loop reads CASRISGGWYEQFF. CDR3 nucleotides: TGTGCCAGCAGGATTAGCGGGGGGTGGTATGAGCAGTTCTTC.

The chain couples TRBV4-2 to TRBJ2-3, with D tentatively TRBD2 (6 bases). The ends were cut back, 11 bases at V and 0 bases at J, with 24 bases in the middle. This CDR3 comprises 17 residues. Germline CDR1 LGHNA, CDR2 YNFKEQ. In nucleotides, the CDR3 is TGTGCCTCAAACCACGGGGCAACGGGGGATAGCACAGATACGCAGTATTTT. Its translation is CASNHGATGDSTDTQYF.

This sequence joins TRBV7-9 and TRBJ2-3; 8 nucleotides agree with TRBD2. The germline gives CDR1 SEHNR, CDR2 FQNEAQ (reference sequence). V lost 3 bases, J lost 6 bases, and 11 bases stayed unmatched. The CDR3 runs 16 residues. The CDR3 nucleotides are TGTGCCAGCAGCTTCGGGAGGGGAGCTTTGTCGGATACGCAGTATTTT. Its translation is CASSFGRGALSDTQYF. The full variable domain, in which reference TRBV7-9 and TRBJ2-3 provide the parts outside the CDR3, is DTGVSQNPRHKITKRGQNVTFRCDPISEHNRLYWYRQTLGQGPEFLTYFQNEAQLEKSRLLSDRFSAERPKGSFSTLEIQRTEQGDSAMYLCASSFGRGALSDTQYFGPGTRLTVL.

The rearrangement links TRBV9 to TRBJ1-3; D ambiguous. This CDR3 spans 15 amino acids. Trimming took 0 bases from V and 2 from J, leaving 9 bases between them. Germline CDR1 SGDLS, CDR2 YYNGEE. The CDR3 nucleotides read TGTGCCAGCAGCGTAGAGGCAATCACTGGAAACACCATATATTTT. The encoded protein is CASSVEAITGNTIYF. The variable domain in full, completed from reference TRBV9 and TRBJ1-3, reads DSGVTQTPKHLITATGQRVTLRCSPRSGDLSVYWYQQSLDQGLQFLIQYYNGEERAKGNILERFSAQQFPDLHSELNLSSLELGDSALYFCASSVEAITGNTIYFGEGSWLTVV.

This chain connects TRBV10-3 to TRBJ2-7; D not certain. Trimming shortened V by 4 bases and J by 5 bases, and 6 bases separated the two germline ends. The CDR3 sequence is 11 residues long. Per the germline V gene, CDR1 is ENHRY and CDR2 is SYGVKD. The CDR3 sequence: CAISAGNEQYF. In DNA, the CDR3 is TGTGCCATCAGTGCCGGAAACGAGCAGTACTTC.